This T cell receptor beta chain was recorded in a study of CD8+ T cells in alopecia areata. For the study at large: Tofacitinib exposure lasted 6 to 18 months, followed by 6 months off drug.

General study points: Uncertainty remains about how baseline CD8+ expansion links to response, with one nonresponder.

Of note for this clone: Antigen unknown.

The sequencing template was cDNA reverse transcribed from extracted RNA. Method: immunoSEQ multiplex PCR; TCRdb's copy keeps in-frame clones and lacks some. Among about 200,000 clones listed, roughly 66% were seen once. The CDR3 consists of 13 residues. The V gene's germline CDR1 is SEHNR and CDR2 FQNEAQ (reference sequence). Unmatched junction bases numbered 6, after V lost 11 bases and J lost 2 bases. Stated treatment: oral pan-JAK inhibitor, 5-10 mg twice daily. The chain uses TRBV7-9 and TRBJ2-1; TRBD2 matches at 7 bases. The origin of this receptor is a human donor with alopecia areata. This specimen was CD4+ T cells sorted from blood, taken at week 24, from a patient treated with tofacitinib. The CDR3 here is CAGGGTAYNEQFF. The CDR3 nucleotides read TGTGCCGGGGGGGGAACCGCCTACAATGAGCAGTTCTTC.